The 12 T cell receptor beta chains below were found in one sample sequenced in a study of vaccination effects on CD4 cells after COVID-19. CD4+ T cell isolation took place after approximately 11 days of culture. Participants each got two BNT162b2 or mRNA-1273 vaccine doses. Sequencing used immunoSEQ multiplex PCR; TCRdb keeps in-frame clones, though not all of them. The sample records about 73,000 clones, around 70% being singletons. For these TCRs, the target antigens are not known. The sample consisted of CD4+ T cells from PBMCs cultured without peptide, taken after COVID-19 vaccination. The source of these receptors is a human donor who received a COVID-19 vaccine.

This clone has just one count. V usage is TRBV18 and J usage is TRBJ1-3; TRBD1 might be the D (5 bases). The CDR3 is made up of 14 amino acids. Trimming removed 3 bases at V and 2 bases at J, with 8 bases between. From germline, CDR1 is KGHSH and CDR2 LQKENI. CDR3 coding DNA: TGTGCCAGCTCACCTGGAGGGGCTGGAAACACCATATATTTT. Encoded protein: CASSPGGAGNTIYF.

J is TRBJ2-3 and V is TRBV5-6; 8 nucleotides match TRBD2. Trimming took 0 bases from V and 5 from J; bases not matched to a gene: 5. Germline CDR1 and CDR2: SGHDT and YYEEEE. The CDR3 consists of 15 residues. This CDR3 is CASSLGPGGRDTQYF. The CDR3 nucleotides are TGTGCCAGCAGCTTGGGGCCGGGGGGGAGAGATACGCAGTATTTT. The variable domain in full, with the rest retrieved from reference TRBV5-6 and TRBJ2-3, is DAGVTQSPTHLIKTRGQQVTLRCSPKSGHDTVSWYQQALGQGPQFIFQYYEEEERQRGNFPDRFSGHQFPNYSSELNVNALLLGDSALYLCASSLGPGGRDTQYFGPGTRLTVL.

The chain carries TRBV4-1 and TRBJ2-4, with 12 bases lining up with TRBD2. After removal of 4 bases from V and 4 bases from J, the junction contained 11 bases not matched to a gene. CDR3 length: 18 residues. In germline, CDR1 is MGHRA, CDR2 YSYEKL. DNA of the CDR3: TGCGCCAGCAGCCCCCGTAATGCTAGCGGGGGGGGTAAAAACATTCAGTACTTC. Amino acid sequence: CASSPRNASGGGKNIQYF.

The genes are TRBV29-1 and TRBJ1-3, with D possibly TRBD1 on 5 matching bases. Trimming stripped 4 bases from V and 0 bases from J, with 7 bases between. The CDR3 totals 13 residues. From germline, CDR1 is SQVTM and CDR2 ANQGSEA. CDR3 sequence (DNA): TGCAGCGTTGTCGGGGGCTCTGGAAACACCATATATTTT. Its translation is CSVVGGSGNTIYF.

This clone was observed a single time. V usage is TRBV5-1 and J usage is TRBJ1-2; 7 bases fit TRBD1. The CDR3 is 14 residues long. CDR1 is SGHRS and CDR2 is YFSETQ in the germline V gene. Losses at the gene ends were 3 bases for V and 4 bases for J; bases not matched to a gene: 6. CDR3 nucleotide sequence: TGCGCCAGCAGCTCCGGGACAGATTTCTATGGCTACACCTTC. Protein product: CASSSGTDFYGYTF.

CDR3 sequence: CASSPYGQGGNEQFF. The DNA of the CDR3 is TGTGCCAGCAGCCCCTACGGCCAGGGGGGCAATGAGCAGTTCTTC. This chain joins TRBV7-2 and TRBJ2-1; the D gene is possibly TRBD1 (7 bases). Germline CDR1 is SGHTA and CDR2 is FQGNSA. The V end lost 5 bases, the J end lost 6 bases, and 17 bases lay between the germline ends. The CDR3 length is 15 residues.

The rearrangement links TRBV25-1 to TRBJ2-7; 7 bases map to TRBD1. Unmatched junction bases numbered 6, after V lost 5 bases and J lost 2 bases. The CDR3 is 14 amino acids. Per the germline V gene, CDR1 is MGHDK and CDR2 is SYGVNS. CDR3 nucleotide sequence: TGTGCCAGCAGTATTCTGGGGACAGCCTACGAGCAGTACGTC. It yields the protein CASSILGTAYEQYV.

The chain carries TRBV6-4 and TRBJ2-7, with 15 bases lining up with TRBD2. The CDR3 consists of 15 residues. CDR1 is MRHNA and CDR2 is SNTAGT in the germline V gene. The ends lost 7 bases at V and 4 bases at J; junction bases unmatched: 5. The CDR3 loop reads CASTEGLAGGYEQYV. DNA of the CDR3: TGTGCCAGCACTGAAGGACTAGCGGGGGGGTACGAGCAGTACGTC.

The chain joins TRBV18 to TRBJ2-7; D perhaps matches TRBD1 (6 bases). The CDR3 has 14 residues. From germline, CDR1 is KGHSH and CDR2 LQKENI. V dropped 2 bases and J dropped 6 bases, with 14 bases sitting between them. This CDR3 reads CASSPGTGFREQYV. Written as DNA, the CDR3 is TGTGCCAGCTCACCAGGCACAGGGTTTCGCGAGCAGTACGTC.

The chain links TRBV18 to TRBJ1-1, with D perhaps TRBD1 (6 bases). The CDR3 contains 14 residues. Germline values: CDR1 KGHSH, CDR2 LQKENI. Trimming stripped 3 bases from V and 1 base from J, with 9 bases between. The CDR3 spells CASSPRTANTEAFF. DNA of the CDR3: TGTGCCAGCTCACCCCGGACAGCGAACACTGAAGCTTTCTTT.

V is TRBV28 and J is TRBJ1-2; D may be TRBD1 (6 bases). The CDR3 covers 14 residues. V lost 7 bases, J lost 4 bases, and 16 bases lay in between. Per the germline V gene, CDR1 is MDHEN and CDR2 is SYDVKM. CDR3 nucleotides: TGTGCCAGCACCATAGACCCGACAGGCTATGGCTACACCTTC. Translation: CASTIDPTGYGYTF.

The chain employs TRBV4-1 and TRBJ1-2; D is unclear. Trimming left V 2 bases short and J 6 bases short, with 28 bases between. The CDR3 totals 19 residues. Per the germline V gene, CDR1 is MGHRA and CDR2 is YSYEKL. The CDR3 region is CASSQSLLKGHPKRDGYTF. Here the CDR3 DNA reads TGCGCCAGCAGCCAATCTTTGCTTAAAGGGCATCCTAAGCGAGATGGCTACACCTTC.